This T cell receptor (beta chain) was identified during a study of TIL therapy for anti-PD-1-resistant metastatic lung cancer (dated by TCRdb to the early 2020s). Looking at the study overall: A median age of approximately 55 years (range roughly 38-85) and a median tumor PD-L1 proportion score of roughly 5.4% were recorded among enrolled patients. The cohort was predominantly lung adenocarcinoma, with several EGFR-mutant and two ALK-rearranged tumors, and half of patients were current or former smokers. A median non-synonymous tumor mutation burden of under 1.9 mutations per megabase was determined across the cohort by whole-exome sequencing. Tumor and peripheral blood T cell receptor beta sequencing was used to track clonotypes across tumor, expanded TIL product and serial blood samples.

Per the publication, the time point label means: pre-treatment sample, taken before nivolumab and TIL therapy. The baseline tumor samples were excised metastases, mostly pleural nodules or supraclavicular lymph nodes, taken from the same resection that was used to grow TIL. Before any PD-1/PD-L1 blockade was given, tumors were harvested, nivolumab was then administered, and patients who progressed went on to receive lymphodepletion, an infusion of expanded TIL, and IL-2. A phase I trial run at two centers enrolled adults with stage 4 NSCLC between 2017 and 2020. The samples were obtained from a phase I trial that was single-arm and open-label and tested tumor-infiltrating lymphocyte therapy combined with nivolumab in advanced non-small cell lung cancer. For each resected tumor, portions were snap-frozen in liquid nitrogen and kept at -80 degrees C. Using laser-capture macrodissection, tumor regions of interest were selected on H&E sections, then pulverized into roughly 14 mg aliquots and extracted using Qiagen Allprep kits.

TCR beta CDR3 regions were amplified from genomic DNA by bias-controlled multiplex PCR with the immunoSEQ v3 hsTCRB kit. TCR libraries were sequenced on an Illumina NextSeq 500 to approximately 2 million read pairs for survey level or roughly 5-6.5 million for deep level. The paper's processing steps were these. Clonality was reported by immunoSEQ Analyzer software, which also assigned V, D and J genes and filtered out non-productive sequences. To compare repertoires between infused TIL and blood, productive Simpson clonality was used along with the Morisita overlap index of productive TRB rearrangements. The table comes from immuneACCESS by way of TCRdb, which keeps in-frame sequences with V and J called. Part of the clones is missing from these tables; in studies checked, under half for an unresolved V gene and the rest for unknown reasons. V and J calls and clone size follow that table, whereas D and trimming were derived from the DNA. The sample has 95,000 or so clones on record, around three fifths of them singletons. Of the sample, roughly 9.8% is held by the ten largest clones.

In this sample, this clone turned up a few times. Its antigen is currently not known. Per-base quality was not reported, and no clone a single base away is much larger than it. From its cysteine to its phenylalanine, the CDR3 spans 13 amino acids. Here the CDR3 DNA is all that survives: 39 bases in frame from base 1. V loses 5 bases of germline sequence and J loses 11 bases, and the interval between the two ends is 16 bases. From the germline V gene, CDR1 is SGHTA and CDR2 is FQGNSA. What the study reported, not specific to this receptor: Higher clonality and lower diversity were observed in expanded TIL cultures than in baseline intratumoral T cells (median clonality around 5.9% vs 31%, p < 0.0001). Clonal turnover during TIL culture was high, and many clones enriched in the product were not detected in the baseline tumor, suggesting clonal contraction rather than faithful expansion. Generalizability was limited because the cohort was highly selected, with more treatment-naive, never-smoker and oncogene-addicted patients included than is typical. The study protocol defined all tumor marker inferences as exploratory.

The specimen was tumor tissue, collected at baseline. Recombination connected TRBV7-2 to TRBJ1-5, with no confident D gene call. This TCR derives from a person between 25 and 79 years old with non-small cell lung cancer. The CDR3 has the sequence CASSGGPQRAQHF. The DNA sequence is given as TGTGCCAGCAGCGGAGGTCCTCAGCGAGCCCAGCATTTT.